These T cell receptor beta chains were read from a single sample in a study of response to subunit inactivated influenza vaccine. TCRdb called the RT-PCR reads again in MiXCR, with one record for every CDR3 protein. Here the sample spans roughly 790,000 distinct CDR3 sequences, 21% being singletons. Here the sequenced sample was PBMCs from blood, taken roughly 5 days after vaccination. These receptors were obtained from a man between 45 and 60 years old who received an inactivated influenza vaccine. CDR3s include the opening cysteine and the closing phenylalanine or tryptophan. The order of the fields is clone size, D gene, V gene, J gene, CDR3 DNA, CDR3 protein. A D gene is named only where the DNA matches it firmly. The size field is filled for only some rows; it gives once, few, many or a size class.

few,TRBD1,TRBV29-1,TRBJ1-2,TGCAGCGTTGCCGGACAGGGTGTCTATGGCTACACCTTC,CSVAGQGVYGYTF
NA,TRBD1,TRBV11-2,TRBJ2-7,TGTGCCAGCAGCACGAGGGGACAGGGGGTCTACTACGAGCAGTACTTC,CASSTRGQGVYYEQYF
NA,TRBD2,TRBV29-1,TRBJ2-5,TGCAGCGTTGCCCGCGGGGGAGAGACCCAGTACTTC,CSVARGGETQYF
many,NA,TRBV28,TRBJ1-5,TGTGCCAGCAGCACCGGGACGAGCAATCAGCCCCAGCATTTT,CASSTGTSNQPQHF
NA,NA,TRBV4-2,TRBJ2-5,TGTGCCAGCAGCCAAGAGTCGGGCAGGGAAGAGACCCAGTACTTC,CASSQESGREETQYF
NA,TRBD1,TRBV28,TRBJ1-1,TGTGCCAGCAGTTTATTGGGCAGGGGGCGTATGAACACTGAAGCTTTCTTT,CASSLLGRGRMNTEAFF
few,NA,TRBV10-3,TRBJ1-6,TGTGCCACGTTACAGGGAGGGTCTGATTCACCCCTCCACTTT,CATLQGGSDSPLHF
once,TRBD2,TRBV2,TRBJ2-5,TGTGCCAGCACCCTGATAGCGGGGGGTTCGGTTGAGACCCAGTACTTC,CASTLIAGGSVETQYF
NA,TRBD1,TRBV9,TRBJ2-2,TGTGCCAGCAGCCATAATCGGGACAGCCTTCCGCGAGGGGAGCTGTTTTTT,CASSHNRDSLPRGELFF
many,TRBD1,TRBV12-3/TRBV12-4,TRBJ2-5,TGTGCCAGCACAGGGGGCGCAGGGGAGACCCAGTACTTC,CASTGGAGETQYF
NA,NA,TRBV4-1,TRBJ2-3,TGCGCCAGCAGCCAAACCGGGTGGGGGATCGGCACAGATACGCAGTATTTT,CASSQTGWGIGTDTQYF
NA,NA,TRBV18,TRBJ2-5,TGTGCCAGCTCACCAAGTGCGGACCGATCACAAGAGACCCAGTACTTC,CASSPSADRSQETQYF
NA,NA,TRBV20-1,TRBJ2-7,TGCAGTGCTAGAGATCGGGCGGCGGCTAGGGGCGAGCAGTACTTC,CSARDRAAARGEQYF
NA,NA,TRBV6-2/TRBV6-3,TRBJ2-1,TGTGCCAGCAGTTACCCCGTGCCCAGGACCCACTCCTACAATGAGCAGTTCTTC,CASSYPVPRTHSYNEQFF
few,TRBD1,TRBV5-1,TRBJ1-1,TGCGCCAGCAGCTCAACTGGTAACAGGGGGCTGAACACTGAAGCTTTCTTT,CASSSTGNRGLNTEAFF
few,NA,TRBV7-2,TRBJ2-1,TGTGCCAGCGGAGTAGTAGCGAATGAGCAGTTCTTC,CASGVVANEQFF
few,NA,TRBV5-1,TRBJ1-1,TGCGCCAGCAGCTCCGCACTAGAGGGCACTGAAGCTTTCTTT,CASSSALEGTEAFF
NA,TRBD1,TRBV6-2/TRBV6-3,TRBJ1-6,TGTGCCAGCAGGAAAGGGACAGACTATAATTCACCCCTCCACTTT,CASRKGTDYNSPLHF
few,NA,TRBV10-3,TRBJ2-3,TGTGCCATTGCCTCGGAAGATACGCAGTATTTT,CAIASEDTQYF
few,TRBD2,TRBV10-3,TRBJ2-5,TGTGCCATCAGTGAGACTAGCGGGCCCGAGACCCAGTACTTC,CAISETSGPETQYF
NA,NA,TRBV9,TRBJ2-2,TGTGCCAGCAGCGTAAAGCTAACCGGGGAGCTGTTTTTT,CASSVKLTGELFF
NA,TRBD2,TRBV10-3,TRBJ2-1,TGTGCCATCAGTGAAATAGCGGGGGGGCCGGGGAATGAGCAGTTCTTC,CAISEIAGGPGNEQFF
NA,NA,TRBV6-1,TRBJ2-7,TGTGCCAGCAGAGCGTCGGGACTCACCTACGAGCAGTACTTC,CASRASGLTYEQYF
few,TRBD2,TRBV6-2/TRBV6-3,TRBJ2-3,TGTGCCAGCAGAGACGCGACTAGCGGGCCTACAGATACGCAGTATTTT,CASRDATSGPTDTQYF
NA,TRBD2,TRBV20-1,TRBJ2-1,TGCAGTGCTAACGGGGGGAATGAGCAGTTCTTC,CSANGGNEQFF
few,NA,TRBV20-1,TRBJ2-5,TGCAGTGCGGCCCAGGTGGAGACCCAGTACTTC,CSAAQVETQYF
NA,TRBD1,TRBV6-1,TRBJ1-1,TGTGCCAGCAGTGGACGACAGGGGTACACTGAAGCTTTCTTT,CASSGRQGYTEAFF
NA,NA,TRBV12-3/TRBV12-4,TRBJ1-5,TGTGCCAGCAGTTTTGAGTTTAATCAGCCCCAGCATTTT,CASSFEFNQPQHF
many,NA,TRBV6-2/TRBV6-3,TRBJ2-2,TGTGCCATCAGTAACACCGGGGAGCTGTTTTTT,CAISNTGELFF
NA,NA,TRBV6-1,TRBJ2-7,TGTGCCAGCATATCGGGGCTCTCCTACGAGCAGTACTTC,CASISGLSYEQYF
few,TRBD1,TRBV10-3,TRBJ2-7,TGTGCCAGCCGGACAGGCCTAACCTACGAGCAGTACTTC,CASRTGLTYEQYF
few,NA,TRBV4-3,TRBJ2-2,TGCGCCAGCAGCCAAGGGGGGCGTGGCGGGGAGCTGTTTTTT,CASSQGGRGGELFF
NA,NA,TRBV2,TRBJ1-5,TGTGCCAGCAGTGAAAATTCTCAGCCCCAGCATTTT,CASSENSQPQHF
few,NA,TRBV20-1,TRBJ2-1,TGCAGTGCTACCGGCAGCGGAGGCCCTAGCAATGAGCAGTTCTTC,CSATGSGGPSNEQFF
NA,TRBD2,TRBV5-1,TRBJ2-5,TGCGCCAGCAGCCCCAGGGGTAGCGGGAGTGGAGAGACCCAGTACTTC,CASSPRGSGSGETQYF
NA,NA,TRBV3-1,TRBJ2-7,TGTGCCAGCAGCCAAGTGGGGACTTCCTACGAGCAGTACTTC,CASSQVGTSYEQYF
NA,NA,TRBV4-2,TRBJ2-1,TGTGCCAGCAGAGAAAATCCTGCGGGATGGGATGAGCAGTTCTTC,CASRENPAGWDEQFF
many,TRBD2,TRBV29-1,TRBJ2-1,TGCAGCGTTGAACTAGCGGGGGGGCTAAACCCCTACAATGAGCAGTTCTTC,CSVELAGGLNPYNEQFF
NA,NA,TRBV12-3/TRBV12-4,TRBJ2-7,TGTGCCAGCAGCCTGAAGGGAGGAGGTAGTACGCTCTACGAGCAGTACTTC,CASSLKGGGSTLYEQYF
few,NA,TRBV15,TRBJ1-1,TGTGCCACCAGCAGGACAGAACAGACTGAAGCTTTCTTT,CATSRTEQTEAFF
NA,TRBD1,TRBV7-9,TRBJ2-7,TGTGCCAGCAGCTCCTACAGGGGGCGGTACGAGCAGTACTTC,CASSSYRGRYEQYF
NA,NA,TRBV28,TRBJ2-2,TGTGCCAGCAGTTTCCTGGACAAGAACACCGGGGAGCTGTTTTTT,CASSFLDKNTGELFF
NA,NA,TRBV5-6,TRBJ2-7,TGTGCCAGCAGCTACGGGCCCACAACAGGGAAATCCTACGAGCAGTACTTC,CASSYGPTTGKSYEQYF
few,NA,TRBV20-1,TRBJ2-3,TGCAGTGCTAGTCAAAGAGGACGCACAGATACGCAGTATTTT,CSASQRGRTDTQYF
few,NA,TRBV12-3/TRBV12-4,TRBJ2-1,TGTGCCAGCAGCTCCGGGACCTCCCTCCGGAATGAGCAGTTCTTC,CASSSGTSLRNEQFF
NA,TRBD2,TRBV10-3,TRBJ2-7,TGTGCCATCAGTGGGAGCGGGGGCCGTATTGGGCAGTACTTC,CAISGSGGRIGQYF
NA,NA,TRBV5-1,TRBJ1-4,TGCGCCAGCAGCTTGCGTTCGGGCAAGGATGAAAAACTGTTTTTT,CASSLRSGKDEKLFF
few,NA,TRBV24-1,TRBJ2-3,TGTGCCACCAGTGATTCAAGCCGACGCACAGATACGCAGTATTTT,CATSDSSRRTDTQYF